This TCR beta chain was identified in a study of cytomegalovirus exposure and HLA in healthy donors. Study at large: It was reported in a later analysis that the 120 validation repertoires used the same platform as the 650 to 800 first-cohort repertoires.

With 6 bases removed from V and 3 bases from J, the gap between germline ends came to 15 bases. This CDR3 contains 14 residues. CDR1 is LNHDA, CDR2 SQIVND, per germline (reference sequence). To note about this clone: Its antigen is still unknown.

Study-level results: According to a subsequent analysis, TCR clusters identified in the first cohort showed a tendency to co-occur across the approximately 120 validation repertoires. Usually a TCR sequence was rare, but some public TCRs were found in many donors. Three of the chains that were CMV-associated were confirmed in vitro to be specific for CMV antigens.

Sequenced by immunoSEQ multiplex PCR; TCRdb stores in-frame clones only, minus some. The sample records roughly 150,000 clones, 85% to 90% being singletons. The receptor's source is a man between 18 and 29 years old in good health and CMV-seropositive. The gene calls are TRBV19 and TRBJ2-7, with D tentatively TRBD2 (6 bases). Sequencing used PBMCs. CDR3 nucleotides: TGTGCCAGTAGCCCACGGGACTTCTACTACGAGCAGTACTTC. Amino acids: CASSPRDFYYEQYF.